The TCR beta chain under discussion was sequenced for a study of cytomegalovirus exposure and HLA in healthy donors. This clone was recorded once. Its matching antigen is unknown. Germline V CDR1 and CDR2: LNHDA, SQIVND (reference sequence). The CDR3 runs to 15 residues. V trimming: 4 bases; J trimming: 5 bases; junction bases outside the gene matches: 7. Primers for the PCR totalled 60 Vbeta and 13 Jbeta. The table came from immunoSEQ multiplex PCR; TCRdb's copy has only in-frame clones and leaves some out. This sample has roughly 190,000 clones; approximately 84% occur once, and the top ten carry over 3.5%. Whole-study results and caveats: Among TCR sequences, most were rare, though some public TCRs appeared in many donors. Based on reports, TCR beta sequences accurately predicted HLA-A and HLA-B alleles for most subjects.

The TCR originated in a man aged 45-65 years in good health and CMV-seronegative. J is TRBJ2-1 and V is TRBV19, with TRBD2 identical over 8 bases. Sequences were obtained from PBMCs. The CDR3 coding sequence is TGTGCCAGTAGTAGGCTAGCGGGTAGCCACAATGAGCAGTTCTTC. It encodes CASSRLAGSHNEQFF.